This T cell receptor (beta chain) was found in a study of blood T cell repertoires in COVID-19 (dated by TCRdb to the early 2020s). In terms of the full investigation: Collaborator samples came from the United States, Italy and Spain and covered acute and convalescent phases of COVID-19. The material from the prospective study consisted of cDNA or gDNA derived from T cells, B-cell-depleted T cells, or PBMCs. Deeply sampled blood TCRbeta repertoires from subjects exposed to, actively infected with, or recovered from COVID-19 were included in the dataset. A freely available public database, intended as a resource for researchers studying the immune response to SARS-CoV-2, is where the repertoires were released. Samples came from the ongoing ImmuneRACE study (first 160 participants) plus 1,254 subjects from 6 global collaborators. Nearly every sample came with metadata listing a de-identified subject ID, COVID-19 status, age in years and sex. HLA class I and class II types, where available, came from metadata supplied by the sample provider rather than from assay-based typing. Overall study results and their limits: The quantity of clinical and demographic metadata differed by source and by participant and was supplied without curation.

About this clone itself: No antigen is known for it. The record has no base qualities; no much larger clone is one base away.

Collaborating institutions collected whole blood in K2EDTA tubes following their own protocols. For TCRbeta analysis, collaborator samples were shipped as frozen whole blood, as isolated PBMCs, or as DNA extracted from either sample type. TCRbeta CDR3 regions were amplified from genomic DNA by means of the immunoSEQ Assay, a bias-controlled multiplex PCR. As for how the authors treated the data: The number of nucleated cells in each sample was estimated by amplification of reference gene primers within the assay. To quantify the absolute abundance of each unique TCRbeta CDR3 rearrangement, sequence reads were collapsed and filtered. For each sample, productive Simpson clonality was calculated by taking the square root of Simpson's diversity index across productive rearrangements. TCRdb provides this immuneACCESS table in a form limited to in-frame rearrangements. Some clones are lacking; in checked studies, under half of them reflect an unresolved V gene, and why the rest are absent is not known. V and J calls plus clone size are reproduced from that table; the DNA served to infer D and trimming. The sample data list more than 25,000 clones, and roughly nine tenths of these were observed just once. Roughly 3.9% of the sample goes to the ten largest clones.

This clonotype was sampled from a human donor in a cohort sampled during active COVID-19. Specimen: peripheral blood.

The nucleotide sequence is given as TGTGCCAGTACCCTAGCGGGGGGGTCCGGCGGGGAGCTGTTTTTT. Translated, it gives CASTLAGGSGGELFF. The rearranged chain carries TRBV19 and TRBJ2-2, and 12 bases in between align with TRBD2. There are 15 amino acids in the CDR3, from cysteine to phenylalanine inclusive. Of the read, only the CDR3 DNA is kept; its 45 bases are in frame from base 1. As encoded in the germline V gene (reference sequence), CDR1 is LNHDA while CDR2 is SQIVND. The germline V end is reduced by 7 bases and the J end by 7 bases; junction bases left unmatched: 7.